This T cell receptor (beta chain) was sequenced for a study of blood T cell repertoires in COVID-19. Study at large: The analysed material was cDNA or gDNA that came from T cells, B-cell-depleted T cells, or PBMCs.

Original handling: The authors estimated nucleated cell counts from reference gene primer amplification. Measured with immunoSEQ multiplex PCR; TCRdb has only the in-frame clones, and not every one. V and J calls and clone size are as listed in that table; D and trimming were resolved from the DNA. The sample includes more than 85,000 clones, about 85% of them seen just once. Germline values: CDR1 LNHDA, CDR2 SQIVND (reference sequence). The CDR3 totals 11 residues. V dropped 7 bases and J dropped 8 bases, with 9 bases sitting between them. The chain couples TRBV19 to TRBJ2-1; weak D call: TRBD1 (5 bases). The specimen sequenced was peripheral blood. This clonotype originated in a human donor in a cohort sampled during active COVID-19. The CDR3 DNA sequence: TGTGCCAGTACAGGGCTCGATGAGCAGTTCTTC. Its protein is CASTGLDEQFF.